The 22 T cell receptor beta chains reported below all come from one sample, sequenced in a study of neurological immune-mediated disorders. One entry per CDR3 protein results from TCRdb running MiXCR on the 5' RACE reads. The sample comprises about 79,000 distinct CDR3 sequences, 12% to 15% of which are singletons, and roughly 7% rests with the top ten. The sample was PBMCs. The receptors stem from a woman aged 50 to 60 in good health.

For this clonotype: An end of the junction does not agree with germline; a read error may underlie this. The J gene is TRBJ2-2, the V gene TRBV5-1, with 11 bases identical to TRBD1. This CDR3 spans 15 amino acids. In germline, CDR1 is SGHRS, CDR2 YFSETQ. In DNA form, the CDR3 reads TGCGTCAGCAGGCGGGACAGGGGGAACACCGGGGAGCTTTTTTTT. It is translated as CVSRRDRGNTGELFF.

This clonotype has ten or more counts. The V gene is TRBV7-2, the J gene TRBJ2-1; tentative D call: TRBD2 (5 bases). In germline, CDR1 is SGHTA, CDR2 FQGNSA. The CDR3 sequence is 13 residues long. The V gene lost 5 bases and the J gene lost 9 bases, with 14 bases spanning the gap. The CDR3 sequence is CASSPSTSGEQFF. The CDR3 bases are TGTGCCAGCAGCCCCAGCACTAGTGGTGAGCAGTTCTTC.

This clonotype was seen at least ten times. A much more abundant neighbour one base away suggests this may be a read error. The chain employs TRBV7-9 and TRBJ1-2; D might be TRBD1 (5 bases). Germline V gene data show CDR1 as SEHNR and CDR2 as FQNEAQ (reference sequence). This CDR3 spans 13 amino acids. The chain's CDR3 is CANSLARDRGYTF. DNA for the CDR3: TGTGCCAACAGCTTAGCCAGGGACCGTGGCTACACCTTC.

This clonotype appeared many times. The V call is TRBV20-1, the J call TRBJ1-5; D is perhaps TRBD1 (5 bases). Germline lookup yields CDR1 DFQATT and CDR2 SNEGSKA (reference sequence). The CDR3 consists of 13 residues. With 0 bases removed from V and 2 bases from J, the gap between germline ends came to 5 bases. The CDR3 sequence: CSAREGGNQPQHF. In DNA, the CDR3 is TGCAGTGCTAGAGAAGGGGGCAATCAGCCCCAGCATTTT.

The chain employs TRBV5-1 and TRBJ2-7; D remains ambiguous. The CDR3 extends over 15 amino acids. V dropped 3 bases and J dropped 6 bases, with 19 bases sitting between them. Looked up from germline, CDR1 is SGHRS and CDR2 is YFSETQ. CDR3 protein: CASSYNIERASEQYF. The CDR3 DNA follows: TGCGCCAGCAGCTACAACATCGAGAGAGCGTCCGAGCAGTACTTC.

This clonotype showed up just once. The J gene is TRBJ2-1, the V gene TRBV6-4, with D possibly called TRBD1 or TRBD2 (9 bases each). V was shortened by 7 bases and J by 9 bases, with 31 bases between the two germline ends. In germline, CDR1 is MRHNA, CDR2 SNTAGT. This CDR3 is 18 amino acids long. CDR3 in DNA: TGTGCCAGCAACCGGGACAGGGTTGAAGCGGGAGGATCTGGTGAGCAGTTCTTC. It specifies CASNRDRVEAGGSGEQFF.

This clonotype was detected ten times or more. The DNA for the CDR3 is TGTGCCAGCAGCTTAGTTGGTTCTGAAGCTTTCTTT. Protein sequence: CASSLVGSEAFF. The gene calls are TRBV7-9 and TRBJ1-1; D remains unclear. V was cut by 1 base and J by 6 bases, with 6 bases left in between. The germline CDR1 and CDR2 sequences are SEHNR and FQNEAQ (reference sequence). This CDR3 is built from 12 residues.

The table lists this clonotype with many counts. The chain links TRBV20-1 to TRBJ1-5; the match to TRBD1 covers 8 bases. V lost 5 bases to trimming and J lost 1 base; unmatched junction nucleotides: 4. In germline, CDR1 is DFQATT, CDR2 SNEGSKA (reference sequence). The CDR3 length is 14 residues. The CDR3 protein is CSAPRTGSNQPQHF. In nucleotides, the CDR3 is TGCAGTGCTCCAAGGACAGGGAGCAATCAGCCCCAGCATTTT.

In regard to this clonotype: An end of the junction does not agree with germline; a read error may underlie this. The chain employs TRBV6-2 or TRBV6-3 and TRBJ2-7, with 8 nucleotides matching TRBD1. Germline lookup yields CDR1 MNHEY and CDR2 SVGEGT. There are 17 residues in the CDR3. CDR3 sequence (DNA): TGTGCCAGCAGTTACTCGAGGACGACAGGGGTAGTGGGCGAGCGGTACTTC. Translating it yields CASSYSRTTGVVGERYF.

This clonotype was seen more than once but under ten times. The chain is built from TRBV14 and TRBJ1-1; a possible D gene is TRBD1 (5 bases). The length of the CDR3 is 16 residues. V lost 0 bases, J lost 10 bases, and 21 bases lay in between. Looked up from germline, CDR1 is SGHDN and CDR2 is FVKESK. The CDR3 reads CASSQDISAGLDVAFF. The CDR3 DNA follows: TGTGCCAGCAGCCAAGATATTTCGGCAGGGCTCGACGTAGCTTTCTTT.

This clonotype was recorded at least ten times. The genes are TRBV6-2 or TRBV6-3 and TRBJ1-2, with TRBD1 matching 7 bases. Germline CDR1 and CDR2: MNHEY and SVGEGT. The CDR3 totals 14 residues. The V gene end was trimmed by 5 bases and the J gene end by 3 bases; junction bases not matched to a gene: 6. CDR3 protein: CASSERGRHYGYTF. The CDR3 DNA is TGTGCCAGCAGTGAGAGGGGGCGTCACTATGGCTACACCTTC.

This clonotype was counted at least ten times. This chain connects TRBV28 to TRBJ1-1; the D gene is possibly TRBD1 (5 bases). The CDR3 totals 13 residues. The germline V gene encodes CDR1 MDHEN and CDR2 SYDVKM. V lost 8 bases and J lost 1, with 11 bases in between. CDR3 loop: CASPGPSNTEAFF. The CDR3 bases are TGTGCCAGCCCGGGACCGTCGAACACTGAAGCTTTCTTT.

This clonotype was counted many times. The genes are TRBV24-1 and TRBJ2-1; D gene uncertain. The CDR3 consists of 11 residues. Trimming left V 1 base short and J 12 bases short, with 6 bases between. Germline V gives CDR1 KGHDR, CDR2 SFDVKD. CDR3 coding DNA: TGTGCCACCAGTGATTTAGGGTGGCAGTTCTTC. Residues: CATSDLGWQFF.

This clonotype was observed a single time. With a much larger clone just one base away, this may be a read error. The chain has TRBV5-1 and TRBJ2-3; 15 bases align to TRBD2. Germline V gives CDR1 SGHRS, CDR2 YFSETQ. Trimming at V came to 3 bases and at J to 4 bases, leaving 6 bases not matched to a gene. The CDR3 consists of 17 residues. The CDR3 spells CASSYGTSGRSSDTQYF. The DNA for the CDR3 is TGCGCCAGCAGCTACGGGACTAGCGGGAGGTCCTCAGATACGCAGTATTTT.

This clonotype was seen at least ten times. The chain has TRBV5-1 and TRBJ1-2, with a tentative D call TRBD1 (5 bases). Germline assignment: CDR1 SGHRS and CDR2 YFSETQ. V dropped 7 bases and J dropped 4 bases, with 17 bases sitting between them. The CDR3 extends over 14 amino acids. CDR3 DNA sequence: TGCGCCAGCTCGCGGGGGGATGGGGCCTATGGCTACACCTTC. The encoded protein is CASSRGDGAYGYTF. Filled out from reference TRBV5-1 and TRBJ1-2, the complete variable domain reads KAGVTQTPRYLIKTRGQQVTLSCSPISGHRSVSWYQQTPGQGLQFLFEYFSETQRNKGNFPGRFSGRQFSNSRSEMNVSTLELGDSALYLCASSRGDGAYGYTFGSGTRLTVV.

This clonotype showed up many times. The chain is built from TRBV29-1 and TRBJ1-1; no clear D gene. Between the trimmed V and J ends, which lost 7 bases and 10 bases, there was a span of 19 bases. CDR3 length: 12 amino acids. Germline V CDR1 and CDR2: SQVTM, ANQGSEA. CDR3 region: CSGRPPGGLAFF. CDR3 DNA: TGCAGCGGCAGACCCCCAGGAGGCCTAGCTTTCTTT.

CDR3 DNA sequence: TGTGCCACCAGTGATTCCGCCGGGACAGGAGCCTACGAGCAGTACTTC. Translating gives CATSDSAGTGAYEQYF. The chain has TRBV24-1 and TRBJ2-7; TRBD1 matches at 8 bases. Losses at the gene ends were 2 bases for V and 2 bases for J; bases not matched to a gene: 7. This CDR3 comprises 16 residues. Germline assignment: CDR1 KGHDR and CDR2 SFDVKD.

This rearrangement joins TRBV10-3 to TRBJ2-3; 9 bases map to TRBD2. CDR1 ENHRY and CDR2 SYGVKD come from the germline V gene. The junction had 20 bases not matched to a gene; V was cut back by 3 bases and J by 4 bases. The CDR3 loop spans 20 amino acids. The CDR3 bases are TGTGCCATCAGTGACCCCGGAGCGACTAGCGGAGTGGAGGGCCCAGATACGCAGTATTTT. It yields the protein CAISDPGATSGVEGPDTQYF.

This clonotype has ten or more counts. The CDR3 region is CASSLEGLEQYF. The CDR3 region has the DNA TGCGCCAGCAGCTTGGAGGGTCTCGAGCAGTACTTC. The gene calls are TRBV5-1 and TRBJ2-7; D remains unclear. Germline CDR1 is SGHRS and CDR2 is YFSETQ. The CDR3 has 12 residues. With 0 bases removed from V and 6 bases from J, the gap between germline ends came to 7 bases.

The genes are TRBV27 and TRBJ2-3; D ambiguous. The CDR3 spans 14 residues. V lost 9 bases to trimming and J lost 8 bases, with 21 bases between them. CDR1 is MNHEY, CDR2 SMNVEV, per germline (reference sequence). The CDR3 reads CASSPTAPVRTQYF. The DNA for the CDR3 is TGTGCCAGTTCCCCTACAGCCCCCGTTCGTACGCAGTATTTT.

The sample holds many counts of this clonotype. The chain combines TRBV27 with TRBJ1-1, with a weak D call TRBD1 (5 bases). This CDR3 contains 15 residues. Trimming took 2 bases from V and 3 from J, leaving 13 bases between them. In germline, CDR1 is MNHEY, CDR2 SMNVEV (reference sequence). CDR3 region: CASSLGTQVDTEAFF. The CDR3 bases are TGTGCCAGCAGTTTAGGGACCCAGGTGGACACTGAAGCTTTCTTT.

This clonotype was detected many times. V is TRBV11-2 and J is TRBJ2-1; D is perhaps TRBD1 or TRBD2 (5 bases each). Per germline, CDR1 SGHAT and CDR2 FQNNGV. Trimming removed 5 bases at V and 6 bases at J, with 11 bases between. This CDR3 region has 13 residues. The CDR3 sequence: CASSKGTSNEQFF. CDR3 in DNA: TGTGCCAGCAGCAAGGGGACGAGCAATGAGCAGTTCTTC.